Given below is one T cell receptor beta chain in context. In the original processing: Nucleated cell counts were estimated from reference gene primer amplification. TCRdb keeps only in-frame clones here, not all; method: immunoSEQ multiplex PCR. D and trimming come from the DNA, and the V and J calls and clone size come from that table. The table lists about 59,000 clones, around 80% of them singletons. The data were obtained in a study of blood T cell repertoires in COVID-19. The wider study: The United States, Italy and Spain supplied acute and convalescent COVID-19 samples. Nucleic acid was either cDNA or gDNA, and it came from T cells, B-cell-depleted T cells, or PBMCs.

Germline CDR1 and CDR2: SNHLY and FYNNEI. J gave up 2 bases and V 7 bases, and 3 bases lay outside the gene matches. CDR3 length: 14 residues. The sequenced sample consisted of peripheral blood. The rearrangement links TRBV2 to TRBJ2-1; 9 positions match TRBD2. The receptor was derived from a man in his sixties with acute or convalescent COVID-19. The CDR3 nucleotides are TGTGCCAGCACTGAGCGGGAGGCCTACAATGAGCAGTTCTTC. Its translation: CASTEREAYNEQFF.